The next 4 T cell receptor beta chains were all read from a single sample in a study of identical twins. TCRdb re-called the 5' RACE reads with MiXCR, one entry per CDR3 protein. The repertoire consists of around 480,000 distinct CDR3 sequences, with roughly an eighth occurring once and the leading ten covering approximately 0.9%. These same records also appear under a second study, on yellow fever vaccine responses in identical twins.

Sequences were obtained from CD4+ T cells sorted from blood. The receptors here all came from a woman in her late teens or twenties in good health.

This clonotype was counted a few times. The chain uses TRBV28 and TRBJ2-5, with 11 bases lining up with TRBD2. The V segment lost 2 bases and the J segment 2 bases; nucleotides outside the gene matches: 4. Germline assignment: CDR1 MDHEN and CDR2 SYDVKM. This CDR3 is built from 16 residues. The CDR3 is CASSLSSSGGQETQYF. The CDR3 region has the DNA TGTGCCAGCAGTTTAAGCTCTAGCGGGGGGCAAGAGACCCAGTACTTC. Drawing the rest from reference TRBV28 and TRBJ2-5, the complete variable domain is DVKVTQSSRYLVKRTGEKVFLECVQDMDHENMFWYRQDPGLGLRLIYFSYDVKMKEKGDIPEGYSVSREKKERFSLILESASTNQTSMYLCASSLSSSGGQETQYFGPGTRLLVL.

The chain is built from TRBV28 and TRBJ2-1; 8 nucleotides agree with TRBD2. Germline trimming cut 5 bases from V and 7 bases from J; bases unmatched to any gene: 10. Germline CDR1 is MDHEN and CDR2 is SYDVKM. There are 15 residues in the CDR3. The CDR3, as DNA: TGTGCCAGCAGTCCGGGACTAGGAATTAGAAATGAGCAGTTCTTC. The encoded protein is CASSPGLGIRNEQFF.

The chain links TRBV7-9 to TRBJ2-7; D is undetermined. This CDR3 comprises 14 residues. V was shortened by 5 bases and J by 5 bases, with 16 bases between the two germline ends. CDR1 and CDR2 (germline): SEHNR, FQNEAQ (reference sequence). The CDR3 DNA follows: TGTGCCAGCAGCGCACCTACCTGGCCCGACGAGCAGTACTTC. Translation: CASSAPTWPDEQYF.

In this sample, this clonotype turned up a few times. This rearrangement joins TRBV18 to TRBJ2-3; TRBD1 is a possible D gene (5 bases). This CDR3 spans 14 amino acids. Trimming removed 3 bases from V and 1 base from J, with 8 bases in between. CDR1 and CDR2 (germline): KGHSH, LQKENI. As DNA, the CDR3 is TGTGCCAGCTCACCCTTACAGGGCACAGATACGCAGTATTTT. The encoded protein is CASSPLQGTDTQYF.